This T cell receptor (beta chain) is drawn from a study of blood T cell repertoires in COVID-19. Study-wide context: Acute-phase and convalescent COVID-19 samples originated in the United States, Italy and Spain. T cells, B-cell-depleted T cells, or PBMCs supplied cDNA or gDNA.

V was shortened by 4 bases and J by 0 bases, with 16 bases between the two germline ends. The CDR3 extends over 16 amino acids. Germline V CDR1 and CDR2: SGHRS, YFSETQ. In the authors' methods: Using reference gene primer amplification, nucleated cell counts were estimated. TCRdb keeps only in-frame clones here, not all; method: immunoSEQ multiplex PCR. The DNA gave D and trimming, while V, J and clone size come from that table. Of 200,000 to 250,000 clones in the sample, approximately 86% were seen once. This clonotype was sampled from a woman aged 25 to 39 who had recovered from COVID-19. V usage is TRBV5-1 and J usage is TRBJ1-1; D is unresolved. The sample was peripheral blood. This chain's CDR3 is CASSPGRGIMNTEAFF. The CDR3 DNA follows: TGCGCCAGCAGCCCCGGAAGAGGGATCATGAACACTGAAGCTTTCTTT. Supplemented by reference TRBV5-1 and TRBJ1-1, the full variable domain reads KAGVTQTPRYLIKTRGQQVTLSCSPISGHRSVSWYQQTPGQGLQFLFEYFSETQRNKGNFPGRFSGRQFSNSRSEMNVSTLELGDSALYLCASSPGRGIMNTEAFFGQGTRLTVV.